This T cell receptor beta chain was recorded in a study of T cell repertoires in cytomegalovirus infection. Study at large: Matching HLA type and CMV infection were both indicated by public TCR beta signatures.

The table lists this clonotype with a few counts. Antigen specificity is unknown. V lost 1 base and J 1 base, leaving 16 bases between the germline ends. CDR1 and CDR2 (germline): MGHRA, YSYEKL. CDR3 length: 17 residues. TCRdb re-called the reads through MiXCR, storing one row per CDR3 protein. The sample consists of under 200,000 distinct CDR3 sequences, roughly 22% of them appearing once. The sample consisted of CD8+ T cells from cultured PBMCs, taken from culture after CMV antigen stimulation. This TCR derives from a human donor in good health (CMV status not recorded). Some clones in this sample may be carry-over from other donors' samples. J is TRBJ1-2 and V is TRBV4-1, with D possibly TRBD1 on 5 matching bases. The CDR3 spells CASSQGETGYFNYGYTF. The DNA of the CDR3 is TGCGCCAGCAGCCAAGGTGAAACAGGCTATTTTAACTATGGCTACACCTTC.